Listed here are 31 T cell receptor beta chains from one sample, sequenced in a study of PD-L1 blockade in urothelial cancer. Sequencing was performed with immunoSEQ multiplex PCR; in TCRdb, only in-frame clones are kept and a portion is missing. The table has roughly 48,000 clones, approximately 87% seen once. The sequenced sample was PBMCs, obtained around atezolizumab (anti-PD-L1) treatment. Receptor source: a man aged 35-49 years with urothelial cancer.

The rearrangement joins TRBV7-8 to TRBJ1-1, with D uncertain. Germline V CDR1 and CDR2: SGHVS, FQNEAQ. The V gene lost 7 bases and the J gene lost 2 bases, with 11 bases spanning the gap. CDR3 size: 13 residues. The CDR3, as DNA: TGTGCCAGCACCCCTAACGTCAACACTGAAGCTTTCTTT. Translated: CASTPNVNTEAFF.

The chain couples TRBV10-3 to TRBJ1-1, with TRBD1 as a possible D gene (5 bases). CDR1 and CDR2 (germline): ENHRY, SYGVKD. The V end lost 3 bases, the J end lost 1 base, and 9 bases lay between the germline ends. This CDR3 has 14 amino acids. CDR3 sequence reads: CAISDLQENTEAFF. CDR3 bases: TGTGCCATCAGTGACCTACAGGAGAACACTGAAGCTTTCTTT.

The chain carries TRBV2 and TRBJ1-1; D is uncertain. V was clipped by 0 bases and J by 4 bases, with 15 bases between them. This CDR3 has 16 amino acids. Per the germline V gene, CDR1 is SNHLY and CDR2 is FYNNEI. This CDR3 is CASSEARAYVGTEAFF. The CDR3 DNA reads TGTGCCAGCAGTGAAGCGAGGGCCTACGTCGGCACTGAAGCTTTCTTT.

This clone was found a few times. The CDR3 sequence: CASSPGVAAYEQYF. The CDR3, as DNA: TGCGCCAGCAGCCCAGGGGTCGCCGCTTACGAGCAGTACTTC. This sequence joins TRBV5-1 and TRBJ2-7; possible D gene TRBD1, 6 bases. The CDR3 covers 14 residues. Trimming shortened V by 4 bases and J by 4 bases, and 15 bases separated the two germline ends. The germline V gene encodes CDR1 SGHRS and CDR2 YFSETQ. Using reference TRBV5-1 and TRBJ2-7 for the parts outside the CDR3, the full variable domain is KAGVTQTPRYLIKTRGQQVTLSCSPISGHRSVSWYQQTPGQGLQFLFEYFSETQRNKGNFPGRFSGRQFSNSRSEMNVSTLELGDSALYLCASSPGVAAYEQYFGPGTRLTVT.

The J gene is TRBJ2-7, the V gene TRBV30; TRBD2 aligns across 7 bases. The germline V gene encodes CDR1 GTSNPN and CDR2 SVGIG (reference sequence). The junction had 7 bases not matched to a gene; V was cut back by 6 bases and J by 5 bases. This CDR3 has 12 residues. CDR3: CACTPAGNEQYF. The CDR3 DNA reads TGTGCCTGCACCCCAGCGGGAAACGAGCAGTACTTC.

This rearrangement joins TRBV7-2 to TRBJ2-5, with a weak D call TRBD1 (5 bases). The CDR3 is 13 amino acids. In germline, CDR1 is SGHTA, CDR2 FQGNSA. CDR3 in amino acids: CATGRGTGETQYF. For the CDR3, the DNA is TGTGCAACAGGAAGGGGAACGGGAGAGACCCAGTACTTC.

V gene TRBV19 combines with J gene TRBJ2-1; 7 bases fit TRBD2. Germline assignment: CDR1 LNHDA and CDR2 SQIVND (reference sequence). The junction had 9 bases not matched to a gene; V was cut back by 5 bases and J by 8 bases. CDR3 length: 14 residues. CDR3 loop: CASSAAGVGYEQFF. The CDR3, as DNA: TGTGCCAGTAGTGCGGCGGGAGTAGGCTATGAGCAGTTCTTC.

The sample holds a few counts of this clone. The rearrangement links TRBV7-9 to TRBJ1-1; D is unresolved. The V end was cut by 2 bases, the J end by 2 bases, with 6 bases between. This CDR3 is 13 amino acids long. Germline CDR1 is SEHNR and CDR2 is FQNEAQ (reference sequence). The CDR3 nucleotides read TGTGCCAGCAGCTTACGGGGAAACACTGAAGCTTTCTTT. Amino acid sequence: CASSLRGNTEAFF.

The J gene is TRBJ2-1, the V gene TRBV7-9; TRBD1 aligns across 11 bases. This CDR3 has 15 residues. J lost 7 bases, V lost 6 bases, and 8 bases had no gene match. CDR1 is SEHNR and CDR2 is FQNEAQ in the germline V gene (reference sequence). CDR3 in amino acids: CASRSEGTGGNEQFF. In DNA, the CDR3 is TGTGCCAGCAGATCCGAGGGGACAGGGGGTAATGAGCAGTTCTTC.

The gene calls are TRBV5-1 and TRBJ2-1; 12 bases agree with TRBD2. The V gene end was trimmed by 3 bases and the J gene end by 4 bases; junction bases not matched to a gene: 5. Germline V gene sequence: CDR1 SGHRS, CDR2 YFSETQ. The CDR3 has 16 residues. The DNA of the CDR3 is TGCGCCAGCAGCTCTCTAGCGGGAGGGGGGTACAATGAGCAGTTCTTC. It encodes CASSSLAGGGYNEQFF.

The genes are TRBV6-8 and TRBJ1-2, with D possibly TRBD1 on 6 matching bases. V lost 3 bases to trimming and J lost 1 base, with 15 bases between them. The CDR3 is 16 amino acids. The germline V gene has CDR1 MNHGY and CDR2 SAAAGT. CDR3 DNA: TGTGCCAGCAGTTATCCCCCAGGACAGTTTAACTATGGCTACACCTTC. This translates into CASSYPPGQFNYGYTF.

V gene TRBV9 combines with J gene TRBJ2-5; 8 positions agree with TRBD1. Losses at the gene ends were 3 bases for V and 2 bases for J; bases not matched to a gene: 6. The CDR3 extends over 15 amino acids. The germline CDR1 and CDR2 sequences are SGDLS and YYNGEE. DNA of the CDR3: TGTGCCAGCAGCGGACAGGGGCTACCTCAAGAGACCCAGTACTTC. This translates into CASSGQGLPQETQYF. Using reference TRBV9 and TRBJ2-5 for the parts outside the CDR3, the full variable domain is DSGVTQTPKHLITATGQRVTLRCSPRSGDLSVYWYQQSLDQGLQFLIQYYNGEERAKGNILERFSAQQFPDLHSELNLSSLELGDSALYFCASSGQGLPQETQYFGPGTRLLVL.

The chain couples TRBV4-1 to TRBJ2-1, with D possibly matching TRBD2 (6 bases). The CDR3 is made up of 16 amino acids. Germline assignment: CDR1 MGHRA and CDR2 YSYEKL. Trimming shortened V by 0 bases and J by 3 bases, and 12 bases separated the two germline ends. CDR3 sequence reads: CASSQDFLAFYNEQFF. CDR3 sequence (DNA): TGCGCCAGCAGCCAAGATTTCCTAGCGTTCTACAATGAGCAGTTCTTC.

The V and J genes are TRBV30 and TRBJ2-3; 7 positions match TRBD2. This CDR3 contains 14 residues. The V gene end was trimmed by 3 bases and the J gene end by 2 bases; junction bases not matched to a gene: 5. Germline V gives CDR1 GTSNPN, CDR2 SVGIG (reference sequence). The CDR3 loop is CAWRLAGSTDTQYF. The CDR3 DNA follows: TGTGCCTGGAGATTAGCGGGCTCCACAGATACGCAGTATTTT.

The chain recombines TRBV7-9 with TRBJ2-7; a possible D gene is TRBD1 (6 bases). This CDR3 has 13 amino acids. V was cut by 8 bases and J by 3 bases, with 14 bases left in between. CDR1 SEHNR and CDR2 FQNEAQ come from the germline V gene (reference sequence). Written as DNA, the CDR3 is TGTGCCAGCGCGCCGGGACACCTCTACGAGCAGTACTTC. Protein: CASAPGHLYEQYF.

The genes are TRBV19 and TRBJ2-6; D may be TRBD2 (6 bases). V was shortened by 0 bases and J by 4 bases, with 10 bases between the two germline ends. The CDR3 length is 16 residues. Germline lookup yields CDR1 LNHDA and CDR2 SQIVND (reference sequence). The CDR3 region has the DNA TGTGCCAGTAGTATAGACGGGGGTCTGGGGGCCAACGTCCTGACTTTC. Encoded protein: CASSIDGGLGANVLTF.

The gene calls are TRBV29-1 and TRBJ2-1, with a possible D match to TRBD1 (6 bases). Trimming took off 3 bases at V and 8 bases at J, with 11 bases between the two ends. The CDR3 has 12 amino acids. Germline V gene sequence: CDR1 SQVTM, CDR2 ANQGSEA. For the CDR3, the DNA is TGCAGCGTTGATCAGGGGACGGATGAGCAGTTCTTC. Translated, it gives CSVDQGTDEQFF.

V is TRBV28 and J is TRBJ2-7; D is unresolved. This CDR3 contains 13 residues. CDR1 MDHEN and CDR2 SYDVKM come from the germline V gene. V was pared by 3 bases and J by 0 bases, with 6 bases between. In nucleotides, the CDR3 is TGTGCCAGCAGTTTTCTGAGCTCCTACGAGCAGTACTTC. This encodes CASSFLSSYEQYF.

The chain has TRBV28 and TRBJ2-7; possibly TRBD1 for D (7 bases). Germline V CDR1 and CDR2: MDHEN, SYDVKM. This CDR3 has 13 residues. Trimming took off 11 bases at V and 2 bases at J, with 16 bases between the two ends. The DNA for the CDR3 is TGTGCCGGAAGACAGGGAGGCACCTACGAGCAGTACTTC. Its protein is CAGRQGGTYEQYF.

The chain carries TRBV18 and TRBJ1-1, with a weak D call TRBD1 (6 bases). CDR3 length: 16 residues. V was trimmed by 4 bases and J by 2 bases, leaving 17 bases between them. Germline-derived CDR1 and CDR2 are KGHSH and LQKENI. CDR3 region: CASSRQGTGLNTEAFF. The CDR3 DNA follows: TGTGCCAGCTCACGCCAGGGGACCGGATTAAACACTGAAGCTTTCTTT.

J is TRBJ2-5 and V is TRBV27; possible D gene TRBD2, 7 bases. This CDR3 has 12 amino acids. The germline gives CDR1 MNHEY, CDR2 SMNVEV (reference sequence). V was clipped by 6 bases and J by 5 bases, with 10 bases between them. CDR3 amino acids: CASSWGGETQYF. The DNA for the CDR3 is TGTGCCAGCAGCTGGGGGGGCGAGACCCAGTACTTC.

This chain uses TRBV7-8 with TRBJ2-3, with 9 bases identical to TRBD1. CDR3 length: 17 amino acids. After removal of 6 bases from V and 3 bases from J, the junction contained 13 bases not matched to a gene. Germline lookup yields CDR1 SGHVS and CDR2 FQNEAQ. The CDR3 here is CASSSRPPGQGTDTQYF. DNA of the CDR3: TGTGCCAGCAGTTCTCGGCCCCCGGGACAGGGTACAGATACGCAGTATTTT. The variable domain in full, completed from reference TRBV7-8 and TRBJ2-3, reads GAGVSQSPRYKVAKRGQDVALRCDPISGHVSLFWYQQALGQGPEFLTYFQNEAQLDKSGLPSDRFFAERPEGSVSTLKIQRTQQEDSAVYLCASSSRPPGQGTDTQYFGPGTRLTVL.

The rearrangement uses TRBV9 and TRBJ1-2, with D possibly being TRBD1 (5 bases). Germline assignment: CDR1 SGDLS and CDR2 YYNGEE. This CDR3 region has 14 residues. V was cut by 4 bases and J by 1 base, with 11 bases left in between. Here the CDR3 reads CASSRGVDNYGYTF. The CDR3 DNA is TGTGCCAGCAGCCGGGGGGTCGATAACTATGGCTACACCTTC.

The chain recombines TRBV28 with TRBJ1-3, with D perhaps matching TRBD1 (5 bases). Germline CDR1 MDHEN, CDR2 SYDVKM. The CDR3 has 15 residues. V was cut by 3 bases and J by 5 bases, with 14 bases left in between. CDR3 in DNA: TGTGCCAGCAGTTTCGGGGGGGGACGGCGAAACACCATATATTTT. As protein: CASSFGGGRRNTIYF.

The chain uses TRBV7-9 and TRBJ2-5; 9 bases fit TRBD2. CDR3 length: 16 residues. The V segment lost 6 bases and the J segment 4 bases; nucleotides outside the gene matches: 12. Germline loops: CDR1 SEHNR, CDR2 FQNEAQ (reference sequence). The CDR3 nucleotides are TGTGCCAGCAGTTCTACCTTAGCGGGGGAGGTAGAGACCCAGTACTTC. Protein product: CASSSTLAGEVETQYF.

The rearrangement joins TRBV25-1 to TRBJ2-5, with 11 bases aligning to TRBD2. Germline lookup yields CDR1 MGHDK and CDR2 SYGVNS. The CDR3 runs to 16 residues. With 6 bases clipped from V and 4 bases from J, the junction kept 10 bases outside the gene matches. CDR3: CASSETSGKGGETQYF. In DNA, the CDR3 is TGTGCCAGCAGCGAGACTAGCGGGAAGGGAGGAGAGACCCAGTACTTC.

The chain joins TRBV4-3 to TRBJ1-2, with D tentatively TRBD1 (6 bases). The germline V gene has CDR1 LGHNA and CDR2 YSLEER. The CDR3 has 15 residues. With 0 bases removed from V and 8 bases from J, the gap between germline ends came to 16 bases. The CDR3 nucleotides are TGCGCCAGCAGCCAAGATCGGGGGGCGGGTGCGGGCTACACCTTC. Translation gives CASSQDRGAGAGYTF.

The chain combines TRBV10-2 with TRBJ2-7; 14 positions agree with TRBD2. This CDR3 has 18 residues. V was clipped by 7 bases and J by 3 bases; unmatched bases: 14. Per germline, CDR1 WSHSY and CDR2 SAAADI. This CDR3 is CASMRGTSGRRYGYEQYF. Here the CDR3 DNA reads TGCGCCAGCATGAGGGGGACTAGCGGGAGAAGGTACGGCTACGAGCAGTACTTC.

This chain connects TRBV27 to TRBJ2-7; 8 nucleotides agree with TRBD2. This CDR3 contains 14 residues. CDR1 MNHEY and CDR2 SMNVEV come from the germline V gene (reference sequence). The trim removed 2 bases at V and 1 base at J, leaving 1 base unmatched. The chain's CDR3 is CASSLTSGSYEQYF. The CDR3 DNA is TGTGCCAGCAGTTTAACTAGCGGATCCTACGAGCAGTACTTC.

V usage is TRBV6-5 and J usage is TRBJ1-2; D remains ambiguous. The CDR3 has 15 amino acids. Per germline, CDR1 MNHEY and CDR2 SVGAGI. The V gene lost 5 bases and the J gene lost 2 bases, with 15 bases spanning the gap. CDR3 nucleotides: TGTGCCAGCAGTAGAGACGGACTACCAAACTATGGCTACACCTTC. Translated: CASSRDGLPNYGYTF.

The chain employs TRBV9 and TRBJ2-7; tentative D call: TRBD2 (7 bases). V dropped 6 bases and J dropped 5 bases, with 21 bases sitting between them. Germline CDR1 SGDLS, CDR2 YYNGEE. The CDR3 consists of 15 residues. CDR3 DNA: TGTGCCAGCACTAAGGGGGGGCGGGAAATCGACGAGCAGTACTTC. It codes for CASTKGGREIDEQYF.